This T cell receptor (beta chain) stems from a study of graft-versus-host responses after intestinal transplantation. The V end lost 4 bases, the J end lost 0 bases, and 6 bases lay between the germline ends. In germline, CDR1 is LNHNV, CDR2 YYDKDF (reference sequence). This CDR3 contains 13 residues. Measured with immunoSEQ multiplex PCR; TCRdb has only the in-frame clones, and not every one. The sample includes some 15,000 clones, 30% to 40% of them seen just once. The starting material was alloreactive CD4+ T cells from a mixed lymphocyte reaction culture, obtained before intestinal transplant. The subset denotes: CFSE-low proliferating T cells sorted from roughly six-day pre-transplant mixed lymphocyte reaction (GvH or HvG direction). The V gene is TRBV15, the J gene TRBJ1-1; D is unresolved. This receptor was taken from a human patient who received an intestinal transplant. The CDR3 spells CATSMGLNTEAFF. The CDR3 DNA follows: TGTGCCACCAGCATGGGTTTGAACACTGAAGCTTTCTTT.